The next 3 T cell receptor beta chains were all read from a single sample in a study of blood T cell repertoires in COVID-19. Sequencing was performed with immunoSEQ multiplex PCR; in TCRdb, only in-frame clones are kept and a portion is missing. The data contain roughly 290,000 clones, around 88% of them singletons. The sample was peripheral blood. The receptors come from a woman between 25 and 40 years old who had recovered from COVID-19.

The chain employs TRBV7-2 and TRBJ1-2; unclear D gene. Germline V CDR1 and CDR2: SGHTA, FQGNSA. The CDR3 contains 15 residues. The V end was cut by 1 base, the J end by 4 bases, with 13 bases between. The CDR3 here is CASSLVRRGVYGYTF. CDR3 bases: TGTGCCAGCAGCTTAGTCCGGAGAGGCGTCTATGGCTACACCTTC.

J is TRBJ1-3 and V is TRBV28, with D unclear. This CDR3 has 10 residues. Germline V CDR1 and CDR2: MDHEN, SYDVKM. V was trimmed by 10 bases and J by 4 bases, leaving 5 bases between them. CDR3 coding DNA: TGTGCCACCCTGGGAAACACCATATATTTT. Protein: CATLGNTIYF.

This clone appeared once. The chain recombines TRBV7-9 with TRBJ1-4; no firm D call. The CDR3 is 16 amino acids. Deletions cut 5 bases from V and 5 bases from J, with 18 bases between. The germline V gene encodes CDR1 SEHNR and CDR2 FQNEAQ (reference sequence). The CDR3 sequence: CASSGGPTESNEKLFF. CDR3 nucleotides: TGTGCCAGCAGCGGTGGGCCTACCGAATCCAATGAAAAACTGTTTTTT.